The 26 T cell receptor beta chains presented below share a single source sample, sequenced in a study of blood T cell repertoires in COVID-19. TCRdb's table, derived via immunoSEQ multiplex PCR, lists solely in-frame clones and lacks some. The data show about 330,000 clones, around 87% seen once. The sample consisted of PBMCs or T cells enriched from blood (not recorded which). The source is a woman aged 25 to 39 who had recovered from COVID-19.

The genes are TRBV6-5 and TRBJ2-2; perhaps TRBD1 as D (6 bases). The V end lost 6 bases, the J end lost 7 bases, and 15 bases lay between the germline ends. Per germline, CDR1 MNHEY and CDR2 SVGAGI. CDR3 length equals 14 residues. The CDR3 is CASRGIGQLGELFF. In nucleotides, the CDR3 is TGTGCCAGCAGGGGGATAGGACAGCTCGGGGAGCTGTTTTTT.

The rearrangement joins TRBV2 to TRBJ1-5; 7 bases agree with TRBD1. Per germline, CDR1 SNHLY and CDR2 FYNNEI. J gave up 7 bases and V 7 bases, and 7 bases lay outside the gene matches. The CDR3 contains 13 residues. The CDR3 DNA is TGTGCCAGCAATGACAGGGTTTGGCAGCCCCAGCATTTT. It translates to CASNDRVWQPQHF.

The V gene is TRBV27, the J gene TRBJ1-1, with 9 bases aligning to TRBD1. Looked up from germline, CDR1 is MNHEY and CDR2 is SMNVEV (reference sequence). V lost 0 bases to trimming and J lost 6 bases; unmatched junction nucleotides: 8. The CDR3 consists of 16 residues. CDR3 nucleotides: TGTGCCAGCAGTTTATCTCATAACAGGGGGCTCGCTGAAGCTTTCTTT. Translating gives CASSLSHNRGLAEAFF.

V and J are TRBV27 and TRBJ1-2; 9 positions agree with TRBD1. The V gene end was trimmed by 5 bases and the J gene end by 4 bases; junction bases not matched to a gene: 11. This CDR3 has 16 residues. Looked up from germline, CDR1 is MNHEY and CDR2 is SMNVEV (reference sequence). The CDR3 sequence is CASSRISGTGFYGYTF. CDR3 in DNA: TGTGCCAGCAGTCGAATCAGCGGGACAGGGTTCTATGGCTACACCTTC.

The chain links TRBV9 to TRBJ2-5; D gene unclear. The CDR3 is 11 amino acids. Trimming pared 3 bases from V and 7 bases from J, leaving 7 bases between. Germline V gene data show CDR1 as SGDLS and CDR2 as YYNGEE. As DNA, the CDR3 is TGTGCCAGCAGCGGCCCGGGGACCCAGTACTTC. Its protein product is CASSGPGTQYF.

The chain joins TRBV7-9 to TRBJ2-5; D is possibly TRBD2 (5 bases). CDR3 length equals 14 residues. Germline V gene sequence: CDR1 SEHNR, CDR2 FQNEAQ (reference sequence). Trimming took 5 bases from V and 5 from J, leaving 15 bases between them. The DNA for the CDR3 is TGTGCCAGCAGCGGAATAGGGAGTGGGGAGACCCAGTACTTC. Its protein is CASSGIGSGETQYF. Complete variable domain (other parts from reference TRBV7-9 and TRBJ2-5): DTGVSQNPRHKITKRGQNVTFRCDPISEHNRLYWYRQTLGQGPEFLTYFQNEAQLEKSRLLSDRFSAERPKGSFSTLEIQRTEQGDSAMYLCASSGIGSGETQYFGPGTRLLVL.

This clone was seen a single time. The V and J genes are TRBV10-3 and TRBJ2-3, with 9 bases identical to TRBD2. Per germline, CDR1 ENHRY and CDR2 SYGVKD. CDR3 length: 15 amino acids. The V and J ends lost 0 bases and 6 bases, in that order; junction bases with no gene match: 4. DNA for the CDR3: TGTGCCATCAGTGAGTCTGCGGGGGGGCGGGATACGCAGTATTTT. This sequence encodes CAISESAGGRDTQYF.

V and J are TRBV29-1 and TRBJ2-5; a possible D gene is TRBD2 (5 bases). The germline V gene encodes CDR1 SQVTM and CDR2 ANQGSEA. V lost 6 bases to trimming and J lost 2 bases, with 10 bases between them. This CDR3 is built from 12 residues. The CDR3 region is CSVARGQETQYF. The CDR3 DNA reads TGCAGCGTCGCCCGGGGACAAGAGACCCAGTACTTC.

This clone was counted only a few times. V is TRBV6-5 and J is TRBJ1-2; D is possibly TRBD1 (5 bases). Germline CDR1 is MNHEY and CDR2 is SVGAGI. Deletions cut 7 bases from V and 4 bases from J, with 10 bases between. This CDR3 is built from 12 residues. In nucleotides, the CDR3 is TGTGCCAGCACCTCCCAGGGCTATGGCTACACCTTC. It codes for CASTSQGYGYTF.

CDR3 loop: CASSPRGRTNTGELFF. The CDR3 DNA sequence: TGCGCCAGCAGCCCGAGAGGGCGGACGAACACCGGGGAGCTGTTTTTT. This rearrangement joins TRBV5-1 to TRBJ2-2; weak D call: TRBD2 (5 bases). Between the trimmed V and J ends, which lost 4 bases and 0 bases, there was a span of 13 bases. This CDR3 comprises 16 residues. The germline CDR1 and CDR2 sequences are SGHRS and YFSETQ.

The rearrangement uses TRBV2 and TRBJ1-1, with TRBD1 matching 12 bases. The ends lost 7 bases at V and 1 base at J; junction bases unmatched: 7. Per germline, CDR1 SNHLY and CDR2 FYNNEI. The CDR3 covers 16 residues. The CDR3 protein is CASNRDRGPGNTEAFF. The CDR3 bases are TGTGCCAGCAACAGGGACAGGGGGCCGGGGAACACTGAAGCTTTCTTT.

This clone was counted between two and nine times. The chain uses TRBV27 and TRBJ1-6; D not resolved. With 6 bases removed from V and 2 bases from J, the gap between germline ends came to 8 bases. The CDR3 is made up of 14 amino acids. The germline V gene encodes CDR1 MNHEY and CDR2 SMNVEV (reference sequence). The CDR3: CASSGVAYNSPLHF. The CDR3 bases are TGTGCCAGCAGCGGGGTGGCCTATAATTCACCCCTCCACTTT.

This clone came up a few times. The chain is built from TRBV5-1 and TRBJ2-5, with D maybe TRBD1 (6 bases). This CDR3 contains 13 residues. Germline loops: CDR1 SGHRS, CDR2 YFSETQ. V was cut by 0 bases and J by 6 bases, with 9 bases left in between. CDR3 sequence (DNA): TGCGCCAGCAGCTTGGTTGGGGGCCAGACCCAGTACTTC. It encodes CASSLVGGQTQYF.

The J gene is TRBJ1-4, the V gene TRBV9, with D possibly being TRBD1 (5 bases). The CDR3 loop spans 15 amino acids. The V end was cut by 4 bases, the J end by 2 bases, with 12 bases between. From germline, CDR1 is SGDLS and CDR2 YYNGEE. The CDR3 sequence is CASSPEAGTNEKLFF. In nucleotides, the CDR3 is TGTGCCAGCAGCCCCGAGGCAGGGACTAATGAAAAACTGTTTTTT.

The rearrangement links TRBV14 to TRBJ1-1; 9 bases are shared with TRBD1. Germline V gives CDR1 SGHDN, CDR2 FVKESK. V was pared by 1 base and J by 0 bases, with 6 bases of the junction left unmatched. The CDR3 covers 17 residues. For the CDR3, the DNA is TGTGCCAGCAGCCAAGTCGAGGGACAGGGTCTGAACACTGAAGCTTTCTTT. The encoded protein is CASSQVEGQGLNTEAFF.

This clone was seen once. CDR3 nucleotide sequence: TGTGCCTGTGAGGACAGGGCCCACGAGCAGTACTTC. Its protein product is CACEDRAHEQYF. This chain connects TRBV30 to TRBJ2-7; 8 bases match TRBD1. The ends lost 6 bases at V and 5 bases at J; junction bases unmatched: 6. CDR3 length: 12 residues. The V gene's germline CDR1 is GTSNPN and CDR2 SVGIG (reference sequence). Full variable domain (missing parts from reference TRBV30 and TRBJ2-7): SQTIHQWPATLVQPVGSPLSLECTVEGTSNPNLYWYRQAAGRGLQLLFYSVGIGQISSEVPQNLSASRPQDRQFILSSKKLLLSDSGFYLCACEDRAHEQYFGPGTRLTVT.

This chain connects TRBV4-1 to TRBJ1-3; D perhaps matches TRBD1 (6 bases). The CDR3 is 17 residues long. V lost 1 base, J lost 4 bases, and 17 bases lay in between. Germline loops: CDR1 MGHRA, CDR2 YSYEKL. CDR3 DNA: TGCGCCAGCAGCCAAGGTCAGGGGACCTCTTGGGGAAACACCATATATTTT. This sequence encodes CASSQGQGTSWGNTIYF.

This rearrangement joins TRBV30 to TRBJ1-1, with D unclear. The V gene lost 3 bases and the J gene lost 4 bases, with 9 bases spanning the gap. The CDR3 has 12 residues. The germline gives CDR1 GTSNPN, CDR2 SVGIG (reference sequence). CDR3 amino acids: CAWRAGSTEAFF. The CDR3 nucleotides read TGTGCCTGGAGGGCAGGAAGCACTGAAGCTTTCTTT.

The genes are TRBV28 and TRBJ2-5; D perhaps matches TRBD2 (5 bases). Per the germline V gene, CDR1 is MDHEN and CDR2 is SYDVKM. CDR3 length: 13 residues. Trimming cost V 3 bases and J 9 bases, with 14 bases left between them. The CDR3: CASSLEALPAQYF. As DNA, the CDR3 is TGTGCCAGCAGTTTGGAGGCCCTGCCGGCCCAGTACTTC.

The CDR3 protein is CASSYSTGAVNEKLFF. In DNA, the CDR3 is TGTGCCAGCAGTTACTCCACAGGGGCCGTTAATGAAAAACTGTTTTTT. V gene TRBV6-5 combines with J gene TRBJ1-4, with TRBD1 matching 7 bases. The V gene end was trimmed by 0 bases and the J gene end by 4 bases; junction bases not matched to a gene: 5. The CDR3 extends over 16 amino acids. Germline V lookup: CDR1 MNHEY, CDR2 SVGAGI.

The chain joins TRBV11-2 to TRBJ2-7, with D possibly being TRBD1 (6 bases). CDR3 length: 14 residues. The germline V gene encodes CDR1 SGHAT and CDR2 FQNNGV. With 5 bases removed from V and 4 bases from J, the gap between germline ends came to 15 bases. The CDR3 reads CASSPYRDGYEQYF. The CDR3 region has the DNA TGTGCCAGCAGCCCGTACAGGGACGGGTACGAGCAGTACTTC.

The chain links TRBV2 to TRBJ1-2; 9 bases fit TRBD1. CDR3 length: 15 residues. Germline CDR1 reads SNHLY; CDR2 reads FYNNEI. J lost 6 bases, V lost 7 bases, and 12 bases had no gene match. The CDR3 DNA reads as TGTGCCAGCAATGGGGACAGGGAAATTTACGATGGCTACACCTTC. This translates into CASNGDREIYDGYTF.

The chain recombines TRBV6-2 or TRBV6-3 with TRBJ1-4, with 7 bases matching TRBD1. V was pared by 6 bases and J by 4 bases, with 11 bases of the junction left unmatched. This CDR3 spans 16 amino acids. CDR1 and CDR2 (germline): MNHEY, SVGEGT. The CDR3 loop is CASSIDRARSNEKLFF. CDR3 nucleotide sequence: TGTGCCAGCAGCATTGACAGGGCTCGGAGTAATGAAAAACTGTTTTTT.

The rearrangement joins TRBV4-1 to TRBJ1-2, with TRBD1 identical over 9 bases. This CDR3 has 15 residues. Germline values: CDR1 MGHRA, CDR2 YSYEKL. J was trimmed by 4 bases and V by 4 bases; bases with no gene match: 7. CDR3 region: CASSRDRVGGYGYTF. DNA for the CDR3: TGCGCCAGCAGCCGGGACAGGGTGGGAGGCTATGGCTACACCTTC.

This clone showed up just a few times. V and J are TRBV5-4 and TRBJ2-1, with TRBD2 matching 15 bases. The CDR3 covers 16 residues. Germline V gives CDR1 SGHNT, CDR2 YYREEE (reference sequence). The trim removed 4 bases at V and 3 bases at J, leaving 2 bases unmatched. The CDR3 coding sequence is TGTGCCAGCAGCCCGGGACTAGCGGGGGGCTACAATGAGCAGTTCTTC. Its protein is CASSPGLAGGYNEQFF.

V gene TRBV20-1 combines with J gene TRBJ1-5; D might be TRBD1 (5 bases). CDR1 DFQATT and CDR2 SNEGSKA come from the germline V gene (reference sequence). Trimming shortened V by 3 bases and J by 7 bases, and 13 bases separated the two germline ends. This CDR3 comprises 13 residues. CDR3 region: CSASWGDGQPQHF. The CDR3 coding sequence is TGCAGTGCTAGTTGGGGGGACGGCCAGCCCCAGCATTTT.